This T cell receptor (beta chain) is drawn from a study of blood T cell repertoires in COVID-19. Authors' methods: Quantification of nucleated cells was approximated via reference gene primer amplification. Clones were read by immunoSEQ multiplex PCR, and TCRdb kept only the in-frame ones, dropping some. V, J and clone size reflect that table, while D and trimming were determined from the DNA. The sample consists of about 250,000 clones, approximately 83% of them appearing once. This CDR3 is built from 18 residues. Per the germline V gene, CDR1 is SEHNR and CDR2 is FQNEAQ (reference sequence). V lost 5 bases and J lost 1; bases outside the gene matches: 10. Participants, 18 to 89 years old, spanned 25 or so US areas. In Cohort 3, a recovered donor had either two negative PCRs, clearance, or symptom resolution.

This receptor was identified in a man between 50 and 59 years old who had recovered from COVID-19. The chain carries TRBV7-9 and TRBJ2-5; 13 bases match TRBD2. The source material was PBMCs or T cells enriched from blood (not recorded which). The CDR3 DNA is TGTGCCAGCAGCCGTGGACTAGCGGGAGTAGGGGGCCAAGAGACCCAGTACTTC. Protein: CASSRGLAGVGGQETQYF.